This record looks at one TCR beta chain sequence and its context. At least ten counts were recorded for this clonotype. This receptor's antigen is unknown. Per-nucleotide qualities are absent, and no much larger clonotype sits a single base away. The TCR beta CDR3 regions were amplified from RNA transcripts. The first round of RT-PCR for the TCR CDR3 was performed with the HTBI primer set and the Qiagen OneStep RT-PCR kit. A second multiplex PCR round built the libraries, followed by size selection and purification. Libraries were sequenced paired-end with 100 bp reads on an Illumina HiSeq2000. As for how the authors treated the data: SOAPnuke was used to process the raw data, throwing out any read that contained adapters or uncalled bases, had a mean Phred below 15, or lacked an exact constant-primer or identifier match. COPE v1.2.5 was used to merge the high-quality paired reads, and each unique nucleotide sequence was defined as a clonotype. MiTCR v1.1 was used to align the clonotypes against IMGT TRBV, TRBD and TRBJ reference segments. Analysis was restricted to V-J combinations with a frequency above 0.0001, which covered 99.2% of repertoires. The TCS score was defined as F50 (clonal expansion) divided by E x V (chaos), with BLOSUM62-based TCRdist calculated between CDR3 peptides within each V-J. Welch's t-statistics and random forest reduced just over 500 V-J features to 13, which were used in a naive Bayes classifier (R e1071). TCRdb redid the processing of the public reads, applying fastp at Q25 and MiXCR, and retained in-frame beta chains. Records with the same CDR3 protein are collapsed into one entry carrying the most frequent genes and DNA. TCRdb, not the authors, supplied the V and J calls. The sample records fewer than 800,000 distinct CDR3 sequences, about 15% of which are singletons. The leading ten clones occupy around 7.7% of the sample.

The data originate from a study of T cells in Graves' hyperthyroidism and ophthalmopathy (dated by TCRdb to between 2017 and 2020). Regarding the study in general: Peripheral blood was sampled at the time of initial diagnosis, prior to any treatment. TCR Vbeta CDR3 sequencing of roughly 140 peripheral blood samples (43 ophthalmopathy, over 70 hyperthyroidism and approximately 17 progressor patients) is reported in the paper. TCR V-J signatures able to tell the groups apart were searched for in a discovery cohort of 100 patients, of whom over 40 had Graves' ophthalmopathy and roughly 58 had stable Graves' hyperthyroidism. In addition, the study compared T-cell repertoires in thyroid tissue and in blood from six Graves' hyperthyroidism patients. The roughly 90 discovery patients were divided at random into training and test sets in a 7:3 ratio. After blood sampling, hyperthyroidism patients were treated with methimazole at a starting dose of 30 mg daily, and ophthalmopathy patients were treated with high-dose intravenous methylprednisolone. Prospective prediction of ophthalmopathy was tested in an independent validation cohort of under 20 hyperthyroidism patients and around 16 patients who later progressed to ophthalmopathy.

What the authors observed across the whole study: Most expanded thyroid clonotypes (frequency above 0.001) were also detected in blood, a finding suggesting that blood repertoires may reflect thyroid immune responses. A model built on a 13 V-J signature distinguished ophthalmopathy from stable hyperthyroidism, reaching roughly 88% sensitivity and around 82% specificity in cross-validation and 80%/75% in testing. In validation, the model predicted progression to ophthalmopathy a median of around six months before onset, with around 70% sensitivity and 72.22% specificity. Sample size was not statistically predetermined, and investigators were not blinded to group allocation.

From the germline V gene, CDR1 is SNHLY and CDR2 is FYNNEI. The CDR3 spans 12 residues, from the cysteine through the phenylalanine. Of all the DNA, just the CDR3 is kept, 36 bases in frame from base 1. V drops 10 bases and J drops 3 bases, leaving 9 bases in between. Graves' hyperthyroidism was defined as stable when no progression to ophthalmopathy occurred over 18 months of follow-up. Hyperthyroidism patients were newly diagnosed, with disease duration under 2 months, and aged 18 to 65 years. The study excluded patients with uncontrolled infections, other autoimmune diseases, pregnancy or lactation. Diagnoses relied on clinical symptoms, serum thyroxine and TRAb, thyroid ultrasound and orbital computed tomography. PBMCs were isolated from 7.5 to 10 ml of fresh peripheral blood by Ficoll-Paque density gradient centrifugation. Total RNA was extracted with Trizol reagent, and quality was checked on an Agilent 2100 Bioanalyzer.

The rearranged segments are TRBV2 and TRBJ1-4; a confident D gene designation cannot be given. Sequencing was carried out using blood. The receptor was isolated from a man between 18 and 29 years old with Graves' hyperthyroidism. The CDR3 region: CAIRSSNEKLFF. The DNA sequence is as follows: TGTGCCATTCGCAGTTCTAATGAAAAACTGTTTTTT.